What follows are 23 T cell receptor beta chains derived from one specimen sequenced in a study of T cells expressing NK-cell markers. Using the 5' RACE reads, TCRdb records one entry per CDR3 protein without DNA. The sample totals about 460,000 distinct CDR3 sequences; its top ten clones hold 1.4%. The sequencing sample was made of blood T cells: a sorted CD56 or NKG2C T cell subset, CD4+ or CD8+ T cells, or bulk PBMC T cells (not recorded which). All receptors derive from a woman aged 45-60 years in good health.

V gene TRBV5-6 combines with J gene TRBJ2-1. This CDR3 contains 18 residues. In germline, CDR1 is SGHDT, CDR2 YYEEEE. The CDR3 loop reads CASSLEEERPRPYNEQFF.

The chain uses TRBV20-1 and TRBJ2-1. This CDR3 contains 11 residues. Germline V gene sequence: CDR1 DFQATT, CDR2 SNEGSKA (reference sequence). The CDR3 loop reads CSANGFNEQFF.

This chain uses TRBV12-3 or TRBV12-4 with TRBJ1-1. The CDR3 has 15 amino acids. CDR3 protein: CASSLVKSPNTEAFF.

J is TRBJ2-6 and V is TRBV7-9; the TCRdb D gene call, TRBD1, has no DNA to confirm it. Germline V CDR1 and CDR2: SEHNR, FQNEAQ (reference sequence). The CDR3 totals 20 residues. The CDR3 region is CASSASVPGQGSYGANVLTF. Full variable domain (rest looked up from reference TRBV7-9 and TRBJ2-6): DTGVSQNPRHKITKRGQNVTFRCDPISEHNRLYWYRQTLGQGPEFLTYFQNEAQLEKSRLLSDRFSAERPKGSFSTLEIQRTEQGDSAMYLCASSASVPGQGSYGANVLTFGAGSRLTVL.

V and J are TRBV24-1 and TRBJ2-2; TCRdb indicates TRBD2, and absent DNA this call remains unverified. From germline, CDR1 is KGHDR and CDR2 SFDVKD. This CDR3 spans 17 amino acids. The CDR3 reads CATSDPTKRESAGELFF.

The V gene is TRBV28, the J gene TRBJ2-5; the D call of TRBD2 rests on TCRdb alone, since no DNA is present to check it. Germline V gene sequence: CDR1 MDHEN, CDR2 SYDVKM. This CDR3 spans 12 amino acids. The CDR3 is CAVRRSSGTQYF.

The chain carries TRBV4-2 and TRBJ2-3; the TCRdb call, TRBD2, lacks DNA for checking. Germline V lookup: CDR1 LGHNA, CDR2 YNFKEQ. This CDR3 region has 14 residues. The CDR3 here is CASSRSGRADTQYF.

The gene calls are TRBV2 and TRBJ2-2; TCRdb selects TRBD1, and the lack of DNA leaves this call unchecked. The CDR3 spans 14 residues. CDR1 is SNHLY and CDR2 is FYNNEI in the germline V gene. CDR3 loop: CARSGHTNTGELFF.

The chain carries TRBV5-6 and TRBJ1-6; TCRdb selects TRBD1, and the lack of DNA leaves this call unchecked. Germline CDR1 reads SGHDT; CDR2 reads YYEEEE. This CDR3 has 14 amino acids. CDR3 amino acids: CASRPGPNYSPLHF.

V is TRBV11-2 and J is TRBJ2-3; TCRdb proposes TRBD1, but this gene call is untestable without DNA. The CDR3 extends over 15 amino acids. Germline assignment: CDR1 SGHAT and CDR2 FQNNGV. The CDR3 region is CASSPDRVGKDTQYF. Using reference TRBV11-2 and TRBJ2-3 for the parts outside the CDR3, the full variable domain is EAGVAQSPRYKIIEKRQSVAFWCNPISGHATLYWYQQILGQGPKLLIQFQNNGVVDDSQLPKDRFSAERLKGVDSTLKIQPAKLEDSAVYLCASSPDRVGKDTQYFGPGTRLTVL.

The chain recombines TRBV15 with TRBJ2-1. This CDR3 has 15 amino acids. Germline assignment: CDR1 LNHNV and CDR2 YYDKDF (reference sequence). The CDR3 reads CATSRDSAFQDEQFF. Drawing the rest from reference TRBV15 and TRBJ2-1, the complete variable domain is DAMVIQNPRYQVTQFGKPVTLSCSQTLNHNVMYWYQQKSSQAPKLLFHYYDKDFNNEADTPDNFQSRRPNTSFCFLDIRSPGLGDTAMYLCATSRDSAFQDEQFFGPGTRLTVL.

The gene calls are TRBV4-1 and TRBJ2-2; TCRdb reports TRBD2, a call that lacks DNA to check it against. The CDR3 is 17 residues long. Germline values: CDR1 MGHRA, CDR2 YSYEKL. The CDR3 loop is CASSTRTSGSSSGELFF.

The rearrangement links TRBV24-1 to TRBJ2-1; the TCRdb call, TRBD1, lacks DNA for checking. CDR3 length equals 15 residues. The V gene's germline CDR1 is KGHDR and CDR2 SFDVKD. CDR3 residues: CATSGTGRSYNEQFF.

This chain links TRBV27 with TRBJ1-1; the D gene TCRdb calls, TRBD1, cannot be checked with no DNA. CDR1 and CDR2 (germline): MNHEY, SMNVEV (reference sequence). The CDR3 is made up of 14 amino acids. CDR3 residues: CASRPRDRGSEAFF.

The J gene is TRBJ1-2, the V gene TRBV5-1. Per germline, CDR1 SGHRS and CDR2 YFSETQ. This CDR3 contains 15 residues. CDR3 in amino acids: CASSLSGELGPGYTF.

The chain couples TRBV6-2 or TRBV6-3 to TRBJ2-5; the D call from TCRdb, TRBD2, cannot be confirmed without DNA. Per the germline V gene, CDR1 is MNHEY and CDR2 is SVGEGT. The CDR3 is made up of 16 amino acids. The CDR3: CASSLGLARGAETQYF.

The genes are TRBV20-1 and TRBJ2-1; the TCRdb D gene call, TRBD2, has no DNA to confirm it. Germline V gene lookup returns CDR1 DFQATT and CDR2 SNEGSKA (reference sequence). The CDR3 contains 14 residues. The CDR3: CSHRGRGTYNEQFF.

This chain connects TRBV12-3 or TRBV12-4 to TRBJ2-2; TCRdb's assignment of TRBD2 cannot be checked, as there is no DNA. The CDR3 has 14 amino acids. The CDR3 here is CASSLTSGTGELFF.

The gene calls are TRBV20-1 and TRBJ2-1; TCRdb returns TRBD2, unconfirmable since there is no DNA. From germline, CDR1 is DFQATT and CDR2 SNEGSKA (reference sequence). The CDR3 runs 15 residues. CDR3 loop: CSARAFSGVYNEQFF.

The gene calls are TRBV29-1 and TRBJ2-3; TCRdb designates TRBD1, a call that cannot be tested without DNA. In germline, CDR1 is SQVTM, CDR2 ANQGSEA. This CDR3 contains 15 residues. CDR3 sequence: CSSQKGELRTDTQYF.

The V and J genes are TRBV30 and TRBJ2-4; the D call from TCRdb, TRBD1, cannot be confirmed without DNA. The CDR3 contains 13 residues. CDR1 is GTSNPN and CDR2 is SVGIG in the germline V gene (reference sequence). The CDR3 sequence: CAVLGRAENIQYF.

The chain couples TRBV11-3 to TRBJ2-2; the TRBD1 assignment by TCRdb is unverifiable without DNA. The CDR3 has 16 residues. The germline V gene encodes CDR1 SGHNT and CDR2 YENEEA. The CDR3 loop reads CASSPADRSNTGELFF.

The chain joins TRBV4-1 to TRBJ2-2; without DNA, the TCRdb call of TRBD2 cannot be checked. CDR1 is MGHRA, CDR2 YSYEKL, per germline. The CDR3 contains 15 residues. CDR3 sequence: CASRRDRTNTGELFF.